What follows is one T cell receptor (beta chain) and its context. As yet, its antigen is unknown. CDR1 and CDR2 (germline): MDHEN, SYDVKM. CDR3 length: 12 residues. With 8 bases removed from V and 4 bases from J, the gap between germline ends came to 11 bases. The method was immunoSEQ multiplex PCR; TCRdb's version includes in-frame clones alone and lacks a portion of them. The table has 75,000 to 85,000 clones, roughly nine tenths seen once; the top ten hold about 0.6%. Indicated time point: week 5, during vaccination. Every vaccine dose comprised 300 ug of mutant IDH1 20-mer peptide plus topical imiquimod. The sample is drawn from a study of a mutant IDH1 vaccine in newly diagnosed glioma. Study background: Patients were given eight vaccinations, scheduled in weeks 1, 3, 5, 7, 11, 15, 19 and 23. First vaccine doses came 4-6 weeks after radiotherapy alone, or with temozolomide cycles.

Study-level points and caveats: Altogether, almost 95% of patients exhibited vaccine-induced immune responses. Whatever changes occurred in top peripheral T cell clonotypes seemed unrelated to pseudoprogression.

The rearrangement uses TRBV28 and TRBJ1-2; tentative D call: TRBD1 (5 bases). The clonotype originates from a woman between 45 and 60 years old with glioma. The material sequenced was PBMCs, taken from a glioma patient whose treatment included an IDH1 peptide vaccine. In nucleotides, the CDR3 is TGTGCCAGCGCGGGGCTTGTCTATGGCTACACCTTC. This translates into CASAGLVYGYTF.